The next 15 T cell receptor beta chains were all read from a single sample in a study of graft-versus-host responses after intestinal transplantation. Repertoires were generated with immunoSEQ multiplex PCR, while TCRdb's copy carries only in-frame clones and drops some. The sample includes about 5,100 clones, 72% of them seen just once. Grafts had their tissue processed, releasing intraepithelial and lamina propria lymphocytes. The sample here was ileum tissue, taken about 250 days after intestinal transplant. Receptors were obtained from a human patient who received an intestinal transplant, so some T cells may come from the graft donor.

This clone was seen only once. The CDR3 DNA follows: TGTGCCAGCAGCCCAAGATTCTTACTCCGCGGTAATCAGCCCCAGCATTTT. As protein: CASSPRFLLRGNQPQHF. This chain joins TRBV4-2 and TRBJ1-5; D is unresolved. Germline V gives CDR1 LGHNA, CDR2 YNFKEQ. CDR3 size: 17 residues. Deletions cut 4 bases from V and 4 bases from J, with 20 bases between.

V usage is TRBV10-3 and J usage is TRBJ1-5; D might be TRBD1 (5 bases). Trimming stripped 8 bases from V and 2 bases from J, with 19 bases between. The germline V gene encodes CDR1 ENHRY and CDR2 SYGVKD. The CDR3 length is 16 residues. CDR3 protein: CAIRPAGGDRNQPQHF. As DNA, the CDR3 is TGTGCCATCCGTCCCGCTGGGGGGGATCGCAATCAGCCCCAGCATTTT.

The rearrangement uses TRBV6-1 and TRBJ1-6; possible D gene TRBD1, 5 bases. Per germline, CDR1 MNHNS and CDR2 SASEGT. V was pared by 3 bases and J by 5 bases, with 5 bases between. The CDR3 totals 13 residues. CDR3 nucleotides: TGTGCCAGCAGTGACAGGGATAATTCACCCCTCCACTTT. It yields the protein CASSDRDNSPLHF.

This clone is a singleton in its sample. This sequence joins TRBV10-2 and TRBJ2-3; TRBD1 aligns across 8 bases. Trimming cost V 4 bases and J 0 bases; bases outside gene matches: 9. The CDR3 runs to 17 residues. The germline CDR1 and CDR2 sequences are WSHSY and SAAADI. CDR3 amino acids: CASSALRGQASTDTQYF. CDR3 in DNA: TGCGCCAGCAGTGCTCTACGGGGACAGGCTAGCACAGATACGCAGTATTTT.

The chain is built from TRBV7-9 and TRBJ1-1, with D unclear. Germline assignment: CDR1 SEHNR and CDR2 FQNEAQ (reference sequence). CDR3 size: 14 residues. V lost 2 bases and J lost 7, with 14 bases in between. For the CDR3, the DNA is TGTGCCAGCAGCTTACGGCACAGCAACTTTGAAGCTTTCTTT. Protein: CASSLRHSNFEAFF. Full variable domain (rest looked up from reference TRBV7-9 and TRBJ1-1): DTGVSQNPRHKITKRGQNVTFRCDPISEHNRLYWYRQTLGQGPEFLTYFQNEAQLEKSRLLSDRFSAERPKGSFSTLEIQRTEQGDSAMYLCASSLRHSNFEAFFGQGTRLTVV.

V is TRBV19 and J is TRBJ1-5, with 8 nucleotides matching TRBD1. Trimming removed 9 bases from V and 3 bases from J; junction bases left unmatched: 10. Germline CDR1 and CDR2: LNHDA and SQIVND (reference sequence). The CDR3 runs to 15 residues. The chain's CDR3 is CASTTRQGYNQPQHF. DNA for the CDR3: TGTGCCAGCACCACCCGACAGGGGTACAATCAGCCCCAGCATTTT.

The rearrangement joins TRBV5-1 to TRBJ2-7, with a tentative D call TRBD2 (6 bases). The germline V and J ends were trimmed by 1 base and 5 bases, with 13 bases remaining between them. CDR3 length equals 14 residues. CDR1 is SGHRS and CDR2 is YFSETQ in the germline V gene. The chain's CDR3 is CASSLTTGVNEQYF. The CDR3 nucleotides are TGCGCCAGCAGCTTGACGACGGGAGTGAACGAGCAGTACTTC.

The rearrangement links TRBV4-2 to TRBJ2-3; the match to TRBD2 covers 8 bases. V lost 1 base to trimming and J lost 6 bases; unmatched junction nucleotides: 6. There are 15 residues in the CDR3. Germline V gene lookup returns CDR1 LGHNA and CDR2 YNFKEQ. CDR3 in amino acids: CASSQARGGHDTQYF. In DNA form, the CDR3 reads TGTGCCAGCAGCCAAGCCCGGGGGGGCCACGATACGCAGTATTTT.

The V and J genes are TRBV6-1 and TRBJ2-7; possibly TRBD2 for D (6 bases). V was pared by 0 bases and J by 0 bases, with 9 bases between. Per germline, CDR1 MNHNS and CDR2 SASEGT. This CDR3 is built from 15 residues. CDR3 DNA: TGTGCCAGCAGTGAAGCGGCGGGGAGCTCCTACGAGCAGTACTTC. Residues: CASSEAAGSSYEQYF.

The chain recombines TRBV27 with TRBJ1-1; 8 nucleotides align to TRBD1. The ends lost 4 bases at V and 11 bases at J; junction bases unmatched: 15. The CDR3 has 15 amino acids. CDR1 and CDR2 from the germline V gene are MNHEY and SMNVEV (reference sequence). CDR3 in DNA: TGTGCCAGCAGTTCGGACAGGGACGATAAAGGTGGCGCTTTCTTT. Amino acids: CASSSDRDDKGGAFF.

This clone has just a few counts. The chain has TRBV6-4 and TRBJ2-1; 11 nucleotides align to TRBD2. V was clipped by 3 bases and J by 6 bases; unmatched bases: 4. Germline-derived CDR1 and CDR2 are MRHNA and SNTAGT. The CDR3 runs 15 residues. The CDR3 loop is CASSEVAGGPNEQFF. The CDR3 DNA reads as TGTGCCAGCAGTGAGGTAGCGGGAGGGCCCAATGAGCAGTTCTTC.

The chain carries TRBV12-5 and TRBJ2-5, with TRBD2 identical over 7 bases. TRBJ2-7 explains the end of the DNA better; the J call may be wrong. The germline V gene has CDR1 LGHNT and CDR2 FRNRAP. This CDR3 is 22 amino acids long. The CDR3 is CASGPVPHSPGLPRESSYEQYF. The CDR3 DNA reads as TGTGCTAGTGGTCCGGTCCCTCACTCCCCGGGACTACCACGGGAGAGCTCCTACGAGCAGTACTTC.

The rearrangement links TRBV19 to TRBJ2-3; 11 nucleotides line up with TRBD1. The V gene's germline CDR1 is LNHDA and CDR2 SQIVND (reference sequence). The CDR3 loop spans 15 amino acids. V shed 6 bases, J shed 3 bases, and the junction held 5 bases outside the gene matches. The CDR3 DNA reads TGTGCCAGTAGCGCCGGACAGGGGGCGACAGATACGCAGTATTTT. Protein: CASSAGQGATDTQYF.

The V and J genes are TRBV4-2 and TRBJ1-5; D gene ambiguous. The CDR3 contains 12 residues. V lost 5 bases, J lost 11 bases, and 13 bases lay in between. Germline CDR1 is LGHNA and CDR2 is YNFKEQ. CDR3 amino acids: CASSFGANAQHF. In DNA, the CDR3 is TGTGCCAGCAGCTTTGGTGCTAATGCCCAGCATTTT.

In this sample, this clone turned up a few times. The chain carries TRBV5-6 and TRBJ1-1; 8 nucleotides line up with TRBD1. V shed 1 base and J 5 bases; nucleotides not matched to a gene: 7. CDR1 is SGHDT, CDR2 YYEEEE, per germline. The CDR3 loop spans 15 amino acids. The DNA for the CDR3 is TGTGCCAGCAGCTTGCTCGGACAGGGACGAACTGAAGCTTTCTTT. As protein: CASSLLGQGRTEAFF.